The clone carrying this T cell receptor (beta chain) was detected once. An end of the junction differs from the germline gene, which may be a read error. The study team obtained lesional scalp punch biopsies and peripheral blood from alopecia areata patients. The V gene's germline CDR1 is LNHDA and CDR2 SQIVND (reference sequence). CDR3 length: 15 amino acids. This entry belongs to a study of CD8+ T cells in alopecia areata. Following RNA extraction, reverse transcription yielded cDNA that acted as the sequencing template. Method: immunoSEQ multiplex PCR; TCRdb's copy keeps in-frame clones and lacks some. The sample carries around 250,000 clones, about 68% recorded once.

The source material was CD4+ T cells sorted from blood, sampled at week 0. The receptor's source is a human donor with alopecia areata. The chain joins TRBV19 to TRBJ2-2; D may correspond to TRBD1 or TRBD2 (5 bases each). DNA of the CDR3: TGTGCCTGCAGTCCCTACATGGCAGGGACCGAGGAGCTGTTTTTT. Translating gives CACSPYMAGTEELFF.